The 27 T cell receptor beta chains below were found in one sample sequenced in a study of cytomegalovirus exposure and HLA in healthy donors. PCR used 60 Vbeta primers and 13 Jbeta primers. Libraries were prepared by immunoSEQ multiplex PCR; TCRdb keeps only in-frame clonotypes and omits some of them. The sample shows approximately 110,000 clones, roughly 82% of them seen only once. The sample comprised PBMCs. The source is a woman in her thirties or forties in good health and CMV-seropositive.

The rearrangement uses TRBV19 and TRBJ2-7; D is perhaps TRBD2 (6 bases). The germline gives CDR1 LNHDA, CDR2 SQIVND (reference sequence). This CDR3 has 16 amino acids. V was clipped by 10 bases and J by 0 bases, with 22 bases between them. CDR3 nucleotide sequence: TGTGCCACCCGAGGCCCCTTAGCGGCAAGCTCCTACGAGCAGTACTTC. Translating it yields CATRGPLAASSYEQYF.

The gene calls are TRBV27 and TRBJ2-1, with a tentative D call TRBD1 (6 bases). Germline values: CDR1 MNHEY, CDR2 SMNVEV (reference sequence). V lost 8 bases to trimming and J lost 5 bases, with 13 bases between them. This CDR3 spans 13 amino acids. The CDR3 spells CASGGTGNNEQFF. The CDR3 DNA sequence: TGTGCCAGCGGAGGTACAGGGAACAATGAGCAGTTCTTC.

The chain couples TRBV28 to TRBJ2-1, with D maybe TRBD1 (6 bases). The length of the CDR3 is 16 residues. Germline loops: CDR1 MDHEN, CDR2 SYDVKM. Trimming removed 6 bases from V and 8 bases from J, with 23 bases in between. As DNA, the CDR3 is TGTGCCAGCAGCTCATCAGGGGCCAGCGCTCTCCATGAGCAGTTCTTC. This codes for CASSSSGASALHEQFF.

The V call is TRBV29-1, the J call TRBJ2-2; D is possibly TRBD1 (6 bases). Germline CDR1 SQVTM, CDR2 ANQGSEA. The CDR3 has 13 residues. V was clipped by 7 bases and J by 4 bases, with 13 bases between them. Here the CDR3 reads CSATGQSTGELFF. The CDR3 DNA is TGCAGCGCTACAGGGCAGAGCACCGGGGAGCTGTTTTTT.

This clone was seen a few times. J is TRBJ2-7 and V is TRBV2; TRBD1 agrees at 9 bases. The junction had 7 bases not matched to a gene; V was cut back by 7 bases and J by 0 bases. The CDR3 covers 15 residues. Germline CDR1 is SNHLY and CDR2 is FYNNEI. The CDR3 region has the DNA TGTGCCAGCAAGAAGACAGGGGGGAGCTCCTACGAGCAGTACTTC. Translating gives CASKKTGGSSYEQYF.

The chain employs TRBV2 and TRBJ2-5; 10 bases map to TRBD2. The V gene's germline CDR1 is SNHLY and CDR2 FYNNEI. The V segment lost 0 bases and the J segment 2 bases; nucleotides outside the gene matches: 0. The CDR3 covers 15 residues. CDR3 sequence: CASSEALAGQETQYF. The CDR3 nucleotides read TGTGCCAGCAGTGAAGCACTAGCGGGGCAAGAGACCCAGTACTTC.

The CDR3 protein is CASSSRVSYGYTF. Here the CDR3 DNA reads TGTGCCAGCAGCTCCAGGGTTTCCTATGGCTACACCTTC. The chain recombines TRBV5-4 with TRBJ1-2, with D tentatively TRBD1 (5 bases). Germline assignment: CDR1 SGHNT and CDR2 YYREEE (reference sequence). The V end lost 3 bases, the J end lost 4 bases, and 10 bases lay between the germline ends. This CDR3 region has 13 residues.

The rearrangement joins TRBV30 to TRBJ2-7, with D perhaps matching TRBD2 (6 bases). The CDR3 sequence is 14 residues long. CDR1 and CDR2 (germline): GTSNPN, SVGIG (reference sequence). V gave up 0 bases and J gave up 0 bases, with 9 bases separating them. The CDR3 region has the DNA TGTGCCTGGAGTGTACGGGACTTCTCCTACGAGCAGTACTTC. Amino acids: CAWSVRDFSYEQYF.

The chain is built from TRBV5-1 and TRBJ2-7; a possible D gene is TRBD1 (5 bases). In germline, CDR1 is SGHRS, CDR2 YFSETQ. The V end was cut by 1 base, the J end by 7 bases, with 15 bases between. The CDR3 sequence is 14 residues long. The CDR3 protein is CASSLIQGQREQYF. CDR3 bases: TGCGCCAGCAGCTTGATTCAGGGTCAACGAGAGCAGTACTTC. Using reference TRBV5-1 and TRBJ2-7 for the parts outside the CDR3, the full variable domain is KAGVTQTPRYLIKTRGQQVTLSCSPISGHRSVSWYQQTPGQGLQFLFEYFSETQRNKGNFPGRFSGRQFSNSRSEMNVSTLELGDSALYLCASSLIQGQREQYFGPGTRLTVT.

This chain's CDR3 is CAISDSGTKNTDTQYF. CDR3 sequence (DNA): TGTGCCATCAGTGATTCCGGGACTAAAAACACAGATACGCAGTATTTT. The chain is built from TRBV10-3 and TRBJ2-3; the match to TRBD2 covers 7 bases. V shed 3 bases and J 2 bases; nucleotides not matched to a gene: 8. This CDR3 has 16 amino acids. Germline loops: CDR1 ENHRY, CDR2 SYGVKD.

The table lists this clone with a few counts. DNA of the CDR3: TGTGCCAGCAGTTACTCGTTTCAGGGGGCCTACAATGAGCAGTTCTTC. Translating gives CASSYSFQGAYNEQFF. The chain uses TRBV6-6 and TRBJ2-1, with 7 bases identical to TRBD1. V shed 0 bases, J shed 2 bases, and the junction held 4 bases outside the gene matches. The germline gives CDR1 MNHNY, CDR2 SVGAGI (reference sequence). The CDR3 consists of 16 residues.

The gene calls are TRBV9 and TRBJ2-3; 10 bases are a match to TRBD2. Losses at the gene ends were 0 bases for V and 3 bases for J; bases not matched to a gene: 4. CDR1 SGDLS and CDR2 YYNGEE come from the germline V gene. CDR3 length equals 16 residues. The CDR3 sequence: CASSVEEREGTDTQYF. CDR3 nucleotides: TGTGCCAGCAGCGTAGAAGAGCGGGAGGGGACAGATACGCAGTATTTT. The full variable domain, with the rest looked up from reference TRBV9 and TRBJ2-3, is DSGVTQTPKHLITATGQRVTLRCSPRSGDLSVYWYQQSLDQGLQFLIQYYNGEERAKGNILERFSAQQFPDLHSELNLSSLELGDSALYFCASSVEEREGTDTQYFGPGTRLTVL.

The chain employs TRBV10-3 and TRBJ2-7; TRBD2 matches 9 bases. Looked up from germline, CDR1 is ENHRY and CDR2 is SYGVKD. V lost 7 bases, J lost 5 bases, and 15 bases stayed unmatched. The length of the CDR3 is 16 residues. As DNA, the CDR3 is TGTGCCATCACCCCCGGAGGGGGGACTAGCAGGAACGAGCAGTACTTC. Translated, it gives CAITPGGGTSRNEQYF.

The J gene is TRBJ2-1, the V gene TRBV7-7; 9 nucleotides agree with TRBD2. Trimming removed 5 bases from V and 9 bases from J; junction bases left unmatched: 8. Germline values: CDR1 SSHAT, CDR2 FNYEAQ (reference sequence). The CDR3 is 14 residues long. The CDR3 region has the DNA TGTGCCAGCAGCCCTGGGACTAGCAAGGGTGAGCAGTTCTTC. It is translated as CASSPGTSKGEQFF.

The chain joins TRBV6-1 to TRBJ1-5; D remains ambiguous. The V end was cut by 4 bases, the J end by 6 bases, with 13 bases between. This CDR3 comprises 14 residues. CDR1 and CDR2 from the germline V gene are MNHNS and SASEGT. CDR3 nucleotides: TGTGCCAGCAGTGGGAGGGAGCGGGGTCAGCCCCAGCATTTT. This codes for CASSGRERGQPQHF.

V usage is TRBV6-5 and J usage is TRBJ2-7; tentative D call: TRBD1 (6 bases). V lost 6 bases and J lost 1, with 10 bases in between. The CDR3 is 13 amino acids. The germline CDR1 and CDR2 sequences are MNHEY and SVGAGI. CDR3 amino acids: CASRDSFSYEQYF. The CDR3 DNA reads TGTGCCAGCAGGGACAGTTTTTCCTACGAGCAGTACTTC.

This chain joins TRBV28 and TRBJ2-5; D not certain. Trimming shortened V by 6 bases and J by 2 bases, and 13 bases separated the two germline ends. Germline CDR1 is MDHEN and CDR2 is SYDVKM. This CDR3 has 14 residues. The CDR3 sequence is CASSRRLRQETQYF. The CDR3 region has the DNA TGTGCCAGCAGCCGAAGACTGAGACAAGAGACCCAGTACTTC.

This clone has only a few counts. This rearrangement joins TRBV7-9 to TRBJ1-2; no clear D gene. The V and J ends lost 4 bases and 8 bases respectively, with 11 bases between them. The CDR3 is 12 residues long. CDR1 is SEHNR, CDR2 FQNEAQ, per germline (reference sequence). DNA of the CDR3: TGTGCCAGCAGCTCGAGGGCGAAAGGCTACACCTTC. It is translated as CASSSRAKGYTF.

The V gene is TRBV5-5, the J gene TRBJ2-7; 9 nucleotides line up with TRBD2. Germline-derived CDR1 and CDR2 are SGHKS and YYEKEE (reference sequence). The CDR3 extends over 17 amino acids. V shed 3 bases, J shed 1 base, and the junction held 11 bases outside the gene matches. CDR3 sequence reads: CASSSGLSSGNSYEQYF. DNA for the CDR3: TGTGCCAGCAGCTCGGGCCTCTCTAGCGGGAATTCCTACGAGCAGTACTTC.

In this sample, this clone turned up once. V and J are TRBV10-2 and TRBJ1-3; TRBD1 aligns across 8 bases. The germline gives CDR1 WSHSY, CDR2 SAAADI. The V segment lost 3 bases and the J segment 2 bases; nucleotides outside the gene matches: 9. This CDR3 spans 17 amino acids. The CDR3 is CASSEWSGGEPGNTIYF. In DNA form, the CDR3 reads TGCGCCAGCAGTGAATGGTCAGGGGGCGAACCTGGAAACACCATATATTTT.

This clone was seen a handful of times. The rearrangement joins TRBV11-2 to TRBJ1-2, with 7 nucleotides matching TRBD1. CDR1 and CDR2 (germline): SGHAT, FQNNGV. The CDR3 loop spans 16 amino acids. After removal of 5 bases from V and 6 bases from J, the junction contained 15 bases not matched to a gene. CDR3 in DNA: TGTGCCAGCAGCCCGTTGACAGGGTACCTATTTCATGGCTACACCTTC. The encoded protein is CASSPLTGYLFHGYTF.

The chain uses TRBV5-1 and TRBJ2-1; 7 bases agree with TRBD2. Germline trimming cut 4 bases from V and 0 bases from J; bases unmatched to any gene: 7. The CDR3 has 16 residues. Germline values: CDR1 SGHRS, CDR2 YFSETQ. In nucleotides, the CDR3 is TGCGCCAGCAGCCGTAGCGGGCCTAGCTCCTACAATGAGCAGTTCTTC. It translates to CASSRSGPSSYNEQFF.

The rearrangement links TRBV29-1 to TRBJ2-3, with 9 nucleotides matching TRBD2. The CDR3 consists of 15 residues. The V gene end was trimmed by 3 bases and the J gene end by 4 bases; junction bases not matched to a gene: 8. Germline V CDR1 and CDR2: SQVTM, ANQGSEA. CDR3 DNA: TGCAGCGTTGAGGGGGGAAGACTAGCGGCAGATACGCAGTATTTT. Its protein is CSVEGGRLAADTQYF.

This chain links TRBV30 with TRBJ1-5, with D possibly being TRBD1 (6 bases). Trimming removed 0 bases from V and 4 bases from J, with 16 bases in between. The CDR3 runs 16 residues. Germline V gene data show CDR1 as GTSNPN and CDR2 as SVGIG (reference sequence). The CDR3 region has the DNA TGTGCCTGGAGTGTACATCTGGGGGCGCGGAATCAGCCCCAGCATTTT. Translating it yields CAWSVHLGARNQPQHF.

For this clone: It is likely a read error, because the conserved phenylalanine at the end of the CDR3 is missing. The chain carries TRBV7-9 and TRBJ2-2, with no clear D. The germline gives CDR1 SEHNR, CDR2 FQNEAQ (reference sequence). The ends were cut back, 4 bases at V and 4 bases at J, with 10 bases in the middle. The CDR3 is made up of 14 amino acids. CDR3 in DNA: TGTGCCAGCAGCTCAGGACGGACCACCGGGGAGCTGTTTTCT. Protein sequence: CASSSGRTTGELFS.

The rearrangement joins TRBV2 to TRBJ2-7; 8 positions agree with TRBD1. The CDR3 consists of 14 residues. The V gene's germline CDR1 is SNHLY and CDR2 FYNNEI. V gave up 6 bases and J gave up 7 bases; unmatched junction bases: 11. CDR3 DNA: TGTGCCAGCAGGGTACAGGGGGTCCAAGGGGAGCAGTACTTC. Residues: CASRVQGVQGEQYF.

The chain employs TRBV7-8 and TRBJ2-7; 11 bases are a match to TRBD2. The junction had 10 bases not matched to a gene; V was cut back by 4 bases and J by 5 bases. The CDR3 contains 16 residues. CDR1 SGHVS and CDR2 FQNEAQ come from the germline V gene. CDR3 sequence: CASSSVLAGVTHEQYF. The CDR3 DNA reads as TGTGCCAGCAGCTCCGTACTAGCGGGAGTAACTCACGAGCAGTACTTC. The complete variable domain, with remaining parts taken from reference TRBV7-8 and TRBJ2-7, reads GAGVSQSPRYKVAKRGQDVALRCDPISGHVSLFWYQQALGQGPEFLTYFQNEAQLDKSGLPSDRFFAERPEGSVSTLKIQRTQQEDSAVYLCASSSVLAGVTHEQYFGPGTRLTVT.